The next 11 T cell receptor beta chains were all read from a single sample in a study of CD8 T cells in ankylosing spondylitis. TCRdb reanalysed the 5' RACE reads using MiXCR and keeps one entry per CDR3 protein. In the table there are about 440,000 distinct CDR3 sequences, about a sixth of which are singletons. Their antigens remain unidentified. Study-level results: Fewer than 10 highly homologous variants made up a TCR beta motif that seemed to typify ankylosing spondylitis blood.

Material: blood, either unsorted or a sorted T cell fraction (not recorded which). The receptors originated from a male donor with ankylosing spondylitis.

V is TRBV14 and J is TRBJ1-4; a possible D gene is TRBD1 (6 bases). This CDR3 has 16 amino acids. Germline CDR1 and CDR2: SGHDN and FVKESK. Deletions cut 0 bases from V and 5 bases from J, with 13 bases between. The CDR3 here is CASSQDFGRGNEKLFF. CDR3 DNA sequence: TGTGCCAGCAGCCAAGATTTCGGCAGGGGAAATGAAAAACTGTTTTTT.

There are many counts of this clonotype. This chain joins TRBV7-6 and TRBJ2-3, with D possibly matching TRBD2 (6 bases). V dropped 2 bases and J dropped 0 bases, with 9 bases sitting between them. The CDR3 totals 15 residues. CDR1 and CDR2 (germline): SGHVS, FNYEAQ. CDR3 coding DNA: TGTGCCAGCAGCTTACGGGAGTTGAGCACAGATACGCAGTATTTT. Its translation is CASSLRELSTDTQYF.

The chain combines TRBV11-2 with TRBJ1-1; 9 nucleotides align to TRBD1. This CDR3 contains 15 residues. Losses at the gene ends were 3 bases for V and 5 bases for J; bases not matched to a gene: 7. Germline-derived CDR1 and CDR2 are SGHAT and FQNNGV. The CDR3 is CASSFTGGAGTEAFF. The CDR3, as DNA: TGTGCCAGCAGCTTCACAGGGGGCGCAGGGACTGAAGCTTTCTTT.

A single count supports this clonotype. The chain joins TRBV28 to TRBJ2-7; 7 bases line up with TRBD1. The J segment lost 2 bases and the V segment lost 9 bases, leaving 10 bases of the junction unmatched. This CDR3 region has 14 residues. Looked up from germline, CDR1 is MDHEN and CDR2 is SYDVKM. The CDR3 sequence is CASRKQGLTYEQYF. The CDR3, as DNA: TGTGCCAGTAGAAAACAGGGGCTCACCTACGAGCAGTACTTC.

The J gene is TRBJ1-2, the V gene TRBV5-6, with D uncertain. Per the germline V gene, CDR1 is SGHDT and CDR2 is YYEEEE. CDR3 length equals 12 residues. Trimming pared 0 bases from V and 5 bases from J, leaving 5 bases between. CDR3: CASSLELYGYTF. CDR3 nucleotides: TGTGCCAGCAGCTTGGAATTATATGGCTACACCTTC.

In its sample, this clonotype was seen a few times. The gene calls are TRBV15 and TRBJ1-1; 7 bases are a match to TRBD1. The junction had 5 bases not matched to a gene; V was cut back by 0 bases and J by 1 base. Germline V gene lookup returns CDR1 LNHNV and CDR2 YYDKDF (reference sequence). The CDR3 covers 16 residues. The CDR3 sequence: CATSRDGDSRNTEAFF. DNA of the CDR3: TGTGCCACCAGCAGAGATGGGGACAGTAGGAACACTGAAGCTTTCTTT.

This clonotype was seen only a few times. The chain joins TRBV29-1 to TRBJ2-1; TRBD1 matches 7 bases. Germline CDR1 and CDR2: SQVTM and ANQGSEA. The CDR3 is made up of 14 amino acids. Trimming cost V 3 bases and J 2 bases; bases outside gene matches: 4. This chain's CDR3 is CSVDKGATYNEQFF. In DNA, the CDR3 is TGCAGCGTTGATAAGGGGGCTACCTACAATGAGCAGTTCTTC.

J is TRBJ2-2 and V is TRBV6-2 or TRBV6-3; no firm D call. V was trimmed by 3 bases and J by 2 bases, leaving 10 bases between them. The CDR3 consists of 15 residues. CDR1 is MNHEY and CDR2 is SVGEGT in the germline V gene. The CDR3 is CASSYSQINTGELFF. CDR3 in DNA: TGTGCCAGCAGTTATAGCCAGATAAACACCGGGGAGCTGTTTTTT.

This clonotype was recorded many times. The V gene is TRBV7-2, the J gene TRBJ2-5, with unresolved D. This CDR3 contains 11 residues. Between the trimmed V and J ends, which lost 5 bases and 0 bases, there was a span of 1 base. In germline, CDR1 is SGHTA, CDR2 FQGNSA. The chain's CDR3 is CASSDQETQYF. The CDR3 DNA reads TGTGCCAGCAGCGACCAAGAGACCCAGTACTTC.

There are a few counts of this clonotype. The rearrangement uses TRBV14 and TRBJ2-5, with 7 bases that match TRBD2. Germline assignment: CDR1 SGHDN and CDR2 FVKESK. The CDR3 runs 16 residues. Unmatched junction bases numbered 13, after V lost 4 bases and J lost 5 bases. The CDR3 nucleotides are TGTGCCAGCAGCCCCGGTGGACTAGGGGCGCGGGAGACCCAGTACTTC. The encoded protein is CASSPGGLGARETQYF.

The chain links TRBV18 to TRBJ1-1; the match to TRBD1 covers 10 bases. Trimming removed 3 bases from V and 3 bases from J; junction bases left unmatched: 1. CDR3 length: 14 residues. The germline V gene encodes CDR1 KGHSH and CDR2 LQKENI. The CDR3 DNA sequence: TGTGCCAGCTCACCGGACAGGGGGTACACTGAAGCTTTCTTT. Its protein product is CASSPDRGYTEAFF.